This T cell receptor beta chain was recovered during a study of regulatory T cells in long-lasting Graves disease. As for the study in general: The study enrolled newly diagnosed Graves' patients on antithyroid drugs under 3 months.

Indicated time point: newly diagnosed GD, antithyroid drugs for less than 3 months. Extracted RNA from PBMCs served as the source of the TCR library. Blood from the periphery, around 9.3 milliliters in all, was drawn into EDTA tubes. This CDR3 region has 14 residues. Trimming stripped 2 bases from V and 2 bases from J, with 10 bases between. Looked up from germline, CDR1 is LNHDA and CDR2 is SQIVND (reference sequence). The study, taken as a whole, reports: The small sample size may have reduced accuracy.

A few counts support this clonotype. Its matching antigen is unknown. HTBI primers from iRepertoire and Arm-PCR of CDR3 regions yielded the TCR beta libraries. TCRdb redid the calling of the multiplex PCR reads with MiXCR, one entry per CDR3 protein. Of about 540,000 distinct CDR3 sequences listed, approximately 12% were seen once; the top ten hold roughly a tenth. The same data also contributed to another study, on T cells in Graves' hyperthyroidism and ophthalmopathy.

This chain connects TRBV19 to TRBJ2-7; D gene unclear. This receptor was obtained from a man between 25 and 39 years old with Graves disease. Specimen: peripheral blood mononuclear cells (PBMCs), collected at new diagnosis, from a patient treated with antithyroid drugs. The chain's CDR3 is CASSIRSGAYEQYF. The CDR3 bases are TGTGCCAGTAGTATAAGATCAGGCGCCTACGAGCAGTACTTC.